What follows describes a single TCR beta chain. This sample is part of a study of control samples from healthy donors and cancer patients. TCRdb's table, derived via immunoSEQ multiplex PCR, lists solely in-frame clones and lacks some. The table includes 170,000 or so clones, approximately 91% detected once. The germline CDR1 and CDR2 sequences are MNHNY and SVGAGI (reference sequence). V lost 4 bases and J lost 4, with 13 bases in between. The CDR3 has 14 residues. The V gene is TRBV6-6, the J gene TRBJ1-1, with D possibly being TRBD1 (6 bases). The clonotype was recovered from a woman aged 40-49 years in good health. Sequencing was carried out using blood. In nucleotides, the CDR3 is TGTGCCAGCAGTTCCGGGACACATGGCACTGAAGCTTTCTTT. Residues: CASSSGTHGTEAFF.